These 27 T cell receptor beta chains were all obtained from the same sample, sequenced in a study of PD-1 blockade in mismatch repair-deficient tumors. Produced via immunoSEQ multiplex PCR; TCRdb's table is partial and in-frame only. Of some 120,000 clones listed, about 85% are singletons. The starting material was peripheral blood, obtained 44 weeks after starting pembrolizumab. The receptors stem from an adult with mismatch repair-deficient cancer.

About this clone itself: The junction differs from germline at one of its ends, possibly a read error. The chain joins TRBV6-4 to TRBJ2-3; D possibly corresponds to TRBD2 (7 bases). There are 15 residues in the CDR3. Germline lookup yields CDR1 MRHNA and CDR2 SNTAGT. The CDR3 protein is CASSDSGGGADTQYF. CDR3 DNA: TGTGCCAGCAGCGACTCTGGCGGGGGCGCAGATACGCAGTATTTT.

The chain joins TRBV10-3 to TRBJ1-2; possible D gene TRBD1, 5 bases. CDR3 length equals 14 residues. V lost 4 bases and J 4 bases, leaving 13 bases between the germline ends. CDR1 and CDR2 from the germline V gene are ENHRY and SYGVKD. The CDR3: CAISAETVPYGYTF. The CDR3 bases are TGTGCCATCAGTGCCGAGACAGTTCCCTATGGCTACACCTTC.

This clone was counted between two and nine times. Written as DNA, the CDR3 is TGTGCCAGCAGCTCTGGCGAAGACTATGGCTACACCTTC. Its translation: CASSSGEDYGYTF. The rearrangement links TRBV7-9 to TRBJ1-2; D call uncertain. The CDR3 contains 13 residues. The V gene's germline CDR1 is SEHNR and CDR2 FQNEAQ (reference sequence). With 4 bases removed from V and 3 bases from J, the gap between germline ends came to 9 bases. The full variable domain, with the rest looked up from reference TRBV7-9 and TRBJ1-2, is DTGVSQNPRHKITKRGQNVTFRCDPISEHNRLYWYRQTLGQGPEFLTYFQNEAQLEKSRLLSDRFSAERPKGSFSTLEIQRTEQGDSAMYLCASSSGEDYGYTFGSGTRLTVV.

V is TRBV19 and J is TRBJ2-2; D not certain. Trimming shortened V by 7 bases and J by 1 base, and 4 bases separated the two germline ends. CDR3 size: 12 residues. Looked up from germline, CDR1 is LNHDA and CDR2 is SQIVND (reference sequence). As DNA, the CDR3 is TGTGCCAGTACGCAGAACACCGGGGAGCTGTTTTTT. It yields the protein CASTQNTGELFF.

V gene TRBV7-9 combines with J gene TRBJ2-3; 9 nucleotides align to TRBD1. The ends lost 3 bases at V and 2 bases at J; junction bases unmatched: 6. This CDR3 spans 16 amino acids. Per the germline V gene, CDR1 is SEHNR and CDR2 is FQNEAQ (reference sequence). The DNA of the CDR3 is TGTGCCAGCAGCTTCGGACAGGGGAGAATCACAGATACGCAGTATTTT. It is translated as CASSFGQGRITDTQYF.

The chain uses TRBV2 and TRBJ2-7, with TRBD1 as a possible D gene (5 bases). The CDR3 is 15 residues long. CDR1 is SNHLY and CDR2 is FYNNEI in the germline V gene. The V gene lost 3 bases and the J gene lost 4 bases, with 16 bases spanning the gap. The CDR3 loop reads CASSDFSGKGYEQYF. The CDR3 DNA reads TGTGCCAGCAGTGATTTCTCAGGGAAAGGATACGAGCAGTACTTC.

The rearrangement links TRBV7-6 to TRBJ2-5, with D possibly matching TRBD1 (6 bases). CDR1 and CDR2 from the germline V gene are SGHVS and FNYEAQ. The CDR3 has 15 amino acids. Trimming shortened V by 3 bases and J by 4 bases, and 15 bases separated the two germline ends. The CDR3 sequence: CASSFRTASGETQYF. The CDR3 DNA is TGTGCCAGCAGCTTCCGGACAGCCTCAGGAGAGACCCAGTACTTC.

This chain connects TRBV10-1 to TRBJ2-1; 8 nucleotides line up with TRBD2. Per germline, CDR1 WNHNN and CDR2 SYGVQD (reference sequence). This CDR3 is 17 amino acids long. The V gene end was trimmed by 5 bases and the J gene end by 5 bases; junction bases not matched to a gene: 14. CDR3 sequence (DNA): TGCGCCAGCAGTCCTTTGGTCGACGGGGGGGAGAACAATGAGCAGTTCTTC. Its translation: CASSPLVDGGENNEQFF.

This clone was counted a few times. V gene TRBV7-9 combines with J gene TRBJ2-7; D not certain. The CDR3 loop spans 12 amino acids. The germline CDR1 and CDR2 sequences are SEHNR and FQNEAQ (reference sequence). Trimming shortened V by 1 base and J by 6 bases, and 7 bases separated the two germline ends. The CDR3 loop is CASSLEGREQYF. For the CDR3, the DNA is TGTGCCAGCAGCTTAGAGGGTCGCGAGCAGTACTTC.

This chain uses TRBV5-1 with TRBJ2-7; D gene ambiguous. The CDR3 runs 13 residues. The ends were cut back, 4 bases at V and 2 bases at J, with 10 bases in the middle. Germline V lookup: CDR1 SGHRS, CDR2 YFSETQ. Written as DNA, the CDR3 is TGCGCCAGCAGCCCAACTGCGGCCTACGAGCAGTACTTC. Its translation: CASSPTAAYEQYF.

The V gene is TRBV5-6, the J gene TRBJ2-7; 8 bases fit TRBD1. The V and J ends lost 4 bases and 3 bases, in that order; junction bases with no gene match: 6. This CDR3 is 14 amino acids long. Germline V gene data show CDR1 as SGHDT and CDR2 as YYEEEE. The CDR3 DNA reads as TGTGCCAGCAGCCAACGCACAGGGGGCTACGAGCAGTACTTC. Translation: CASSQRTGGYEQYF.

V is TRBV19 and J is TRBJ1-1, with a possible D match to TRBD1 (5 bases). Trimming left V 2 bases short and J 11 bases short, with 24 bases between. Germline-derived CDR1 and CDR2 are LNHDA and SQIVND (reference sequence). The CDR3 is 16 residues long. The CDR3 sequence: CASSILRWDARGGAFF. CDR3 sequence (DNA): TGTGCCAGTAGTATACTAAGGTGGGACGCCCGCGGCGGGGCTTTCTTT.

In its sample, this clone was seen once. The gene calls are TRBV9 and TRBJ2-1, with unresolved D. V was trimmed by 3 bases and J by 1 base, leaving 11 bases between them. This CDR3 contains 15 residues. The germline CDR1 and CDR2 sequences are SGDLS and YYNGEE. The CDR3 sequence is CASSAHRISYNEQFF. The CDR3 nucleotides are TGTGCCAGCAGCGCGCACCGTATTTCCTACAATGAGCAGTTCTTC. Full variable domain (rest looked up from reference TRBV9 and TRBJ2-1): DSGVTQTPKHLITATGQRVTLRCSPRSGDLSVYWYQQSLDQGLQFLIQYYNGEERAKGNILERFSAQQFPDLHSELNLSSLELGDSALYFCASSAHRISYNEQFFGPGTRLTVL.

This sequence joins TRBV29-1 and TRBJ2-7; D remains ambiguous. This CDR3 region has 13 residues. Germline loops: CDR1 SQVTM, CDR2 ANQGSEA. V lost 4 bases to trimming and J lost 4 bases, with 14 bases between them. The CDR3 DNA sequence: TGCAGCGTTGTTTTCCCAGGAATGTACGAGCAGTACTTC. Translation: CSVVFPGMYEQYF.

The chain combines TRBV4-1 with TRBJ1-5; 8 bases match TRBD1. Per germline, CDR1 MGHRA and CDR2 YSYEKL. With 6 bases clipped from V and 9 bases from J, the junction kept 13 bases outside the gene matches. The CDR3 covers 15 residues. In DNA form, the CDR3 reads TGCGCCAGCAGTCCTACCCGGACAGGGAAGTGGCCCCAGCATTTT. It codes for CASSPTRTGKWPQHF.

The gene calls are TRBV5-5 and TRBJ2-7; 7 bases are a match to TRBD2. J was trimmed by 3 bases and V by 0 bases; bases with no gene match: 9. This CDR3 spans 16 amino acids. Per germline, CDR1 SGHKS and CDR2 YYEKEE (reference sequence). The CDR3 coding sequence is TGTGCCAGCAGCTTGGTGGGAGGGACCCCTCTCTACGAGCAGTACTTC. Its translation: CASSLVGGTPLYEQYF.

CDR3 bases: TGTGCCAGTACTCTCGGTCCCAGGGCCCACGAGCAGTACTTC. It codes for CASTLGPRAHEQYF. The chain recombines TRBV25-1 with TRBJ2-7; perhaps TRBD1 as D (5 bases). The V end was cut by 9 bases, the J end by 5 bases, with 20 bases between. The V gene's germline CDR1 is MGHDK and CDR2 SYGVNS. The CDR3 loop spans 14 amino acids.

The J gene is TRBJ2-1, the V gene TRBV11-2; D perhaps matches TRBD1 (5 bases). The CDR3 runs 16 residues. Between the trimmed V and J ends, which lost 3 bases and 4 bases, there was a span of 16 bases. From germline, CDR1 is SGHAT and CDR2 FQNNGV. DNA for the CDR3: TGTGCCAGCAGCTTTGTTTCACGGAAGGGGTACAATGAGCAGTTCTTC. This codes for CASSFVSRKGYNEQFF.

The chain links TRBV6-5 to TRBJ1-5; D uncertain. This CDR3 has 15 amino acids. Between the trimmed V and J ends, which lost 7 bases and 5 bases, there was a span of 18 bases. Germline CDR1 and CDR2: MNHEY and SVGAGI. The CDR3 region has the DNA TGTGCCAGCACCCCGAGCCTCCCGGAGCATCAGCCCCAGCATTTT. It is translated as CASTPSLPEHQPQHF.

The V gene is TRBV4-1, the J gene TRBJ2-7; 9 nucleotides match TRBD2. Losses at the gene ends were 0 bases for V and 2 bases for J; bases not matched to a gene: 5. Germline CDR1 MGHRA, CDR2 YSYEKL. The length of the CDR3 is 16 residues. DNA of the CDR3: TGCGCCAGCAGCCAAGAGCGAGCGGGAGGAGCCTACGAGCAGTACTTC. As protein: CASSQERAGGAYEQYF.

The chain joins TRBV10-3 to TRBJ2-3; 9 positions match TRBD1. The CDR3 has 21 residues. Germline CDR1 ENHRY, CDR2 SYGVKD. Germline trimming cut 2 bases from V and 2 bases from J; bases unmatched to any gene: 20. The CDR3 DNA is TGTGCCATCAGTGAGCCCTACCGACAGGGGGTTCGAACCTTGGTCACAGATACGCAGTATTTT. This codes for CAISEPYRQGVRTLVTDTQYF.

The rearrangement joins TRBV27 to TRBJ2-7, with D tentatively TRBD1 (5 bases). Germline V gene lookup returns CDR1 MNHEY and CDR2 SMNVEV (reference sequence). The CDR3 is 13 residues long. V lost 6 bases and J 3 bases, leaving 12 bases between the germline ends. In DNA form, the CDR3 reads TGTGCCAGCAGCAGGGTTTTAGGCTACGAGCAGTACTTC. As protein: CASSRVLGYEQYF.

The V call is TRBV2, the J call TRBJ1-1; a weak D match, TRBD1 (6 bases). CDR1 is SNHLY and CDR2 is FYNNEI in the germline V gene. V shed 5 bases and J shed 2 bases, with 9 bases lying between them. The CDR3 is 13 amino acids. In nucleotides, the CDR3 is TGTGCCAGCAGTTCGGACAGAAACACTGAAGCTTTCTTT. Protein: CASSSDRNTEAFF.

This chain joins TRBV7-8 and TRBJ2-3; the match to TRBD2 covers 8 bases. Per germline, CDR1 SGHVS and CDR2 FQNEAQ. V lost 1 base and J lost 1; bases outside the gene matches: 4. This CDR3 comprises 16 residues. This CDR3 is CASSLVVTSGTDTQYF. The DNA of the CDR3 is TGTGCCAGCAGCTTAGTAGTGACTAGCGGCACAGATACGCAGTATTTT. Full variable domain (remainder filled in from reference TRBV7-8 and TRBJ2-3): GAGVSQSPRYKVAKRGQDVALRCDPISGHVSLFWYQQALGQGPEFLTYFQNEAQLDKSGLPSDRFFAERPEGSVSTLKIQRTQQEDSAVYLCASSLVVTSGTDTQYFGPGTRLTVL.

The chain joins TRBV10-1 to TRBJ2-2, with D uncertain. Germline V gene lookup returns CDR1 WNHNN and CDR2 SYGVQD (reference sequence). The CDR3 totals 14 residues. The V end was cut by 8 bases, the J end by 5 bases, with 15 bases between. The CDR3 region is CASRATAETGELFF. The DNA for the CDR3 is TGCGCCAGCCGGGCGACCGCGGAAACCGGGGAGCTGTTTTTT.

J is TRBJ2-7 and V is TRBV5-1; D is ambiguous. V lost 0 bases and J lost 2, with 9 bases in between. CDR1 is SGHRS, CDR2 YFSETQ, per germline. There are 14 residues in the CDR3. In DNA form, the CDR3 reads TGCGCCAGCAGCTTGGGGCAGGCCGCCTACGAGCAGTACTTC. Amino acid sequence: CASSLGQAAYEQYF. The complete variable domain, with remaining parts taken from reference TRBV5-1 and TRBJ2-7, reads KAGVTQTPRYLIKTRGQQVTLSCSPISGHRSVSWYQQTPGQGLQFLFEYFSETQRNKGNFPGRFSGRQFSNSRSEMNVSTLELGDSALYLCASSLGQAAYEQYFGPGTRLTVT.

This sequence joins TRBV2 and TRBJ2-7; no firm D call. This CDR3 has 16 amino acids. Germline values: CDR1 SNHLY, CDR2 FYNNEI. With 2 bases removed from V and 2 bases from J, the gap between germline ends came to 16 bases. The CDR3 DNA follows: TGTGCCAGCAGTGAATTCACACCGAACCCCACCTACGAGCAGTACTTC. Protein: CASSEFTPNPTYEQYF. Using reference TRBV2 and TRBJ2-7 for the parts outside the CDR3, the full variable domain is EPEVTQTPSHQVTQMGQEVILRCVPISNHLYFYWYRQILGQKVEFLVSFYNNEISEKSEIFDDQFSVERPDGSNFTLKIRSTKLEDSAMYFCASSEFTPNPTYEQYFGPGTRLTVT.